A selection of T cell receptor beta chains follows, all from one sample in a study of T cell repertoires in cytomegalovirus infection. TCRdb reprocessed the reads with MiXCR, giving one entry per CDR3 protein. Of approximately 490,000 distinct CDR3 sequences listed, around 11% are singletons. The sequenced sample was PBMCs. The receptors originated from a human donor in good health (CMV status not recorded). Some clones in this sample may be carry-over from other donors' samples. Each CDR3 is given with its conserved first and last residue. A D gene is named only where the DNA matches it firmly. Not every row has a clone size; where given, it reads once, few, many or a size class.

J gene,V gene,clone size,D gene,CDR3 protein,CDR3 DNA
TRBJ2-3,TRBV20-1,many,.,CSAKGRPRTDTQYF,TGCAGTGCTAAGGGGAGACCCCGCACAGATACGCAGTATTTT
TRBJ1-2,TRBV4-1,many,.,CASSQDPASPVGGYTF,TGCGCCAGCAGCCAAGACCCAGCCTCCCCCGTGGGTGGCTACACCTTC
TRBJ2-7,TRBV29-1,.,TRBD2,CSVFLPGGSYEQYF,TGCAGCGTTTTCCTGCCCGGGGGGTCCTACGAGCAGTACTTC
TRBJ2-1,TRBV5-6,.,.,CASSLGVGLQFF,TGTGCCAGCAGCTTGGGAGTGGGGCTGCAGTTCTTC
TRBJ2-5,TRBV5-1,many,TRBD1,CASSFRQGGETQYF,TGCGCCAGCAGCTTTCGACAGGGCGGGGAGACCCAGTACTTC
TRBJ1-6,TRBV9,few,.,CASSAMGFNSPLHF,TGTGCCAGCAGCGCCATGGGCTTTAATTCACCCCTCCACTTT
TRBJ1-2,TRBV3-1,.,.,CASSHTGGYTF,TGTGCCAGCAGCCACACAGGTGGCTACACCTTC
TRBJ2-7,TRBV5-1,many,.,CASAGDPANYEQYF,TGCGCCAGCGCCGGAGACCCGGCCAACTACGAGCAGTACTTC
TRBJ1-4,TRBV4-1,many,TRBD1,CASSQGQEKLFF,TGCGCCAGCAGCCAGGGACAGGAAAAACTGTTTTTT
TRBJ1-4,TRBV20-1,many,.,CSARVGTNEKLFF,TGCAGTGCTAGAGTCGGAACTAATGAAAAACTGTTTTTT
TRBJ2-5,TRBV7-6,many,.,CASSSPQETQYF,TGTGCCAGCAGCTCCCCCCAAGAGACCCAGTACTTC
TRBJ1-5,TRBV28,many,.,CASSLGGGVGNQPQHF,TGTGCCAGCAGTTTGGGGGGGGGCGTTGGCAATCAGCCCCAGCATTTT
TRBJ2-5,TRBV11-3,.,.,CASSSATLGEKDQYF,TGTGCCAGCAGCTCGGCTACCCTGGGGGAGAAGGACCAGTACTTC
TRBJ1-2,TRBV7-9,many,.,CASSLPGDTFYGYTF,TGTGCCAGCAGCTTACCTGGGGACACCTTCTATGGCTACACCTTC
TRBJ1-2,TRBV13,once,.,CASSLGRLGYTF,TGTGCCAGCAGCTTAGGACGTTTAGGCTACACCTTC
TRBJ1-1,TRBV5-1,.,TRBD1,CASSLQGGAIREAFF,TGCGCCAGCAGCCTCCAGGGGGGGGCCATCCGTGAAGCTTTCTTT
TRBJ1-1,TRBV14,many,.,CASSQVEGRTEAFF,TGTGCCAGCAGCCAAGTGGAGGGAAGGACTGAAGCTTTCTTT
TRBJ2-6,TRBV2,many,.,CASTMGGPHSGANVLTF,TGTGCCAGCACAATGGGGGGGCCACACTCTGGGGCCAACGTCCTGACTTTC
TRBJ1-3,TRBV20-1,.,.,CSVARDGNTIYF,TGCAGTGTCGCCCGAGACGGAAACACCATATATTTT
TRBJ1-1,TRBV2,.,TRBD1,CASSEARGRSTEAFF,TGTGCCAGCAGTGAAGCCAGGGGGCGATCGACTGAAGCTTTCTTT
TRBJ2-2,TRBV7-3,few,.,CASSPERYSRELFF,TGTGCCAGCAGCCCGGAGCGCTACAGTCGGGAGCTGTTTTTT
TRBJ2-7,TRBV6-5,many,.,CASSPGTPYEQYF,TGTGCCAGCAGCCCAGGGACTCCCTACGAGCAGTACTTC
TRBJ2-1,TRBV19,.,TRBD1,CASSFKPGQGYNEQFF,TGTGCCAGTAGTTTTAAGCCGGGACAGGGGTACAATGAGCAGTTCTTC
TRBJ1-5,TRBV7-8,many,.,CASSPRGRGNQPQHF,TGTGCCAGCAGCCCACGGGGCAGGGGCAATCAGCCCCAGCATTTT
TRBJ2-3,TRBV11-3,many,.,CASSRQSTDTQYF,TGTGCCAGCAGTCGACAGAGCACAGATACGCAGTATTTT
TRBJ2-3,TRBV20-1,.,TRBD2,CSQRLAGGTDTQYF,TGCAGTCAAAGACTAGCGGGAGGCACAGATACGCAGTATTTT
TRBJ1-1,TRBV29-1,.,.,CSVASGAGMNTEAFF,TGCAGCGTTGCGTCAGGGGCTGGCATGAACACTGAAGCTTTCTTT
TRBJ2-3,TRBV2,once,.,CASNPGARGTDTQYF,TGTGCCAGCAACCCGGGAGCGAGGGGCACAGATACGCAGTATTTT
TRBJ2-2,TRBV6-1,many,.,CASSREGGELFF,TGTGCCAGCAGTCGAGAGGGCGGGGAGCTGTTTTTT
TRBJ2-7,TRBV5-1,.,.,CASSLTGTEPYEQYF,TGCGCCAGCAGCTTGACCGGGACCGAACCCTACGAGCAGTACTTC
TRBJ2-5,TRBV5-4,many,TRBD2,CASSVLAGGGETQYF,TGTGCCAGCAGCGTACTAGCGGGGGGCGGTGAGACCCAGTACTTC
TRBJ2-2,TRBV20-1,few,TRBD2,CSGTSGSAGELFF,TGCAGTGGGACTAGCGGGAGTGCCGGGGAGCTGTTTTTT
TRBJ2-1,TRBV5-4,few,TRBD2,CASSPGEGVSYNEQFF,TGTGCCAGCAGCCCGGGGGAGGGCGTGTCCTACAATGAGCAGTTCTTC
TRBJ2-3,TRBV7-6,many,TRBD2,CASSPRTSGGINTQYF,TGTGCCAGCAGCCCTAGGACTAGCGGGGGTATAAATACGCAGTATTTT
TRBJ2-7,TRBV28,many,.,CASSLRSGDYEQYF,TGTGCCAGCAGTTTGAGGAGTGGGGACTACGAGCAGTACTTC
TRBJ1-6,TRBV7-2,many,.,CASSLALGGSPLHF,TGTGCCAGCAGCTTAGCGCTTGGGGGATCACCCCTCCACTTT
TRBJ2-2,TRBV29-1,.,.,CSVEGRNHRGAGELFF,TGCAGCGTTGAAGGAAGGAACCACCGGGGAGCCGGGGAGCTGTTTTTT